This T cell receptor beta chain is from a study of cytomegalovirus exposure and HLA in healthy donors. V gave up 3 bases and J gave up 3 bases; unmatched junction bases: 4. From germline, CDR1 is MNHNS and CDR2 SASEGT. The CDR3 totals 14 residues. In the PCR, 60 Vbeta and 13 Jbeta primers were used. Sequencing was performed with immunoSEQ multiplex PCR; in TCRdb, only in-frame clones are kept and a portion is missing. The table lists about 110,000 clones, 67% of them singletons, with 8% to 10% in the top ten. Sequenced: PBMCs. This receptor was taken from a man younger than 30 in good health and CMV-seropositive. The gene calls are TRBV6-1 and TRBJ2-7, with 8 bases that match TRBD1. In DNA form, the CDR3 reads TGTGCCAGCAGTGAGGTAACAGGGGGCTACGAGCAGTACGTC. Its protein product is CASSEVTGGYEQYV.